The 28 T cell receptor beta chains given below trace back to one sample, sequenced in a study of T cell repertoires in cytomegalovirus infection (dated 2019 in TCRdb). Sequencer: Illumina HiSeq 1500. TCRdb reran the public reads through fastp at Q25 and MiXCR, keeping productive beta chains. Rows are unified per CDR3 protein, each entry keeping the most common DNA and genes. Recorded for this sample are about 78,000 distinct CDR3 sequences; around 40% of them occurred a single time. More than 85% of the sample belongs to the ten largest clones. The treatment or condition label corresponds to: in vitro stimulation with specific CMV peptide epitopes to enrich CMV-specific T cells. These receptors' targets are unknown. The material was CD8+ T cells from cultured PBMCs, obtained from culture after CMV antigen stimulation. The source is a human donor in good health (CMV status not recorded). Some clones in this sample may be carry-over from other donors' samples.

This clonotype was counted between two and nine times. This chain joins TRBV12-3 or TRBV12-4 and TRBJ1-2; no reliable D call. V was shortened by 3 bases and J by 8 bases, with 13 bases between the two germline ends. CDR3 size: 13 residues. The CDR3 spells CASSFTPAGGYTF. In nucleotides, the CDR3 is TGTGCCAGCAGTTTTACCCCCGCGGGAGGCTACACCTTC.

The chain links TRBV6-1 to TRBJ2-3, with 13 bases that match TRBD2. The germline V gene encodes CDR1 MNHNS and CDR2 SASEGT. This CDR3 comprises 19 residues. The V gene end was trimmed by 3 bases and the J gene end by 0 bases; junction bases not matched to a gene: 9. CDR3 sequence reads: CASSDGTSGVSLSTDTQYF. DNA of the CDR3: TGTGCCAGCAGTGACGGGACTAGCGGGGTATCCCTGAGCACAGATACGCAGTATTTT.

This clonotype was observed at least ten times. This chain uses TRBV7-2 with TRBJ2-1, with 9 bases matching TRBD2. CDR3 size: 15 residues. V lost 3 bases and J lost 2; bases outside the gene matches: 2. The germline CDR1 and CDR2 sequences are SGHTA and FQGNSA. For the CDR3, the DNA is TGTGCCAGCAGCTTGAGCGGGGGGACCTACAATGAGCAGTTCTTC. Its protein product is CASSLSGGTYNEQFF.

This clonotype was counted between two and nine times. V usage is TRBV7-3 and J usage is TRBJ2-2; D is perhaps TRBD1 (6 bases). Trimming shortened V by 2 bases and J by 1 base, and 11 bases separated the two germline ends. Germline CDR1 SGHTA, CDR2 FQGTGA. CDR3 size: 16 residues. CDR3 DNA: TGTGCCAGCAGCTTACGTTTGGACAGGAACACCGGGGAGCTGTTTTTT. Translated, it gives CASSLRLDRNTGELFF. The full variable domain, rest sourced from reference TRBV7-3 and TRBJ2-2, is GAGVSQTPSNKVTEKGKYVELRCDPISGHTALYWYRQSLGQGPEFLIYFQGTGAADDSGLPNDRFFAVRPEGSVSTLKIQRTERGDSAVYLCASSLRLDRNTGELFFGEGSRLTVL.

The CDR3 is CATALGESDGYTF. The CDR3 DNA is TGTGCCACTGCCTTGGGGGAGTCAGATGGCTACACCTTC. The gene calls are TRBV12-3 or TRBV12-4 and TRBJ1-2; possibly TRBD1 for D (5 bases). V lost 10 bases and J lost 6, with 18 bases in between. CDR3 length: 13 amino acids.

The CDR3 sequence is CASSLERVGSAGYEQYF. In DNA, the CDR3 is TGTGCCAGCAGTTTAGAAAGGGTCGGGTCCGCGGGCTACGAGCAGTACTTC. The V gene is TRBV28, the J gene TRBJ2-7; the D gene is possibly TRBD2 (5 bases). CDR3 length: 17 residues. Germline CDR1 and CDR2: MDHEN and SYDVKM. The V and J ends lost 2 bases and 3 bases respectively, with 20 bases between them.

In this sample, this clonotype turned up a few times. In nucleotides, the CDR3 is TGTGCCAGCAGTTTGGGACAGTTGGGAACCGGGGAGCTGTTTTTT. Amino acids: CASSLGQLGTGELFF. J is TRBJ2-2 and V is TRBV27, with TRBD1 matching 7 bases. The CDR3 covers 15 residues. V lost 3 bases, J lost 5 bases, and 6 bases stayed unmatched. Germline V CDR1 and CDR2: MNHEY, SMNVEV (reference sequence).

The sample holds one count of this clonotype. The gene calls are TRBV7-9 and TRBJ2-7, with 8 positions matching TRBD2. Germline assignment: CDR1 SEHNR and CDR2 FQNEAQ (reference sequence). Trimming took 5 bases from V and 4 from J; bases not matched to a gene: 25. The CDR3 extends over 20 amino acids. The CDR3 loop reads CASSPTAGTSQRSVWYEQYF. CDR3 DNA sequence: TGTGCCAGCAGCCCGACGGCCGGGACTAGTCAACGAAGCGTCTGGTACGAGCAGTACTTC.

This sequence joins TRBV10-3 and TRBJ2-7; D gene ambiguous. V was cut by 2 bases and J by 1 base, with 9 bases left in between. Germline V gene data show CDR1 as ENHRY and CDR2 as SYGVKD. The CDR3 is made up of 14 amino acids. The CDR3 bases are TGTGCCATCAGTGAGCCGACAAGTTCCTACGAGCAGTACTTC. Amino acids: CAISEPTSSYEQYF.

V gene TRBV12-3 or TRBV12-4 combines with J gene TRBJ1-5; D may be TRBD1 (5 bases). The CDR3 has 14 amino acids. Trimming shortened V by 8 bases and J by 2 bases, and 13 bases separated the two germline ends. The CDR3 region is CASGIWGGNQPQHF. The CDR3 bases are TGTGCCAGCGGTATATGGGGGGGCAATCAGCCCCAGCATTTT.

This clonotype was counted a few times. The chain is built from TRBV6-6 and TRBJ2-1; 7 bases align to TRBD1. V gave up 5 bases and J gave up 2 bases; unmatched junction bases: 0. Germline assignment: CDR1 MNHNY and CDR2 SVGAGI (reference sequence). This CDR3 region has 13 residues. In DNA, the CDR3 is TGTGCCAGCAGTGGACAGGCCTACAATGAGCAGTTCTTC. It yields the protein CASSGQAYNEQFF.

The CDR3 coding sequence is TGTGCCAGTAGTATGAGGGGTCTAGCGGGCCAAGAGACCCAGTACTTC. It translates to CASSMRGLAGQETQYF. The chain joins TRBV19 to TRBJ2-5, with 8 bases identical to TRBD2. V shed 3 bases and J 1 base; nucleotides not matched to a gene: 7. The CDR3 spans 16 residues. Germline values: CDR1 LNHDA, CDR2 SQIVND (reference sequence).

This clonotype has a handful of counts. This rearrangement joins TRBV7-9 to TRBJ2-1, with 11 bases lining up with TRBD2. The junction had 14 bases not matched to a gene; V was cut back by 5 bases and J by 8 bases. The CDR3 extends over 17 amino acids. CDR1 is SEHNR, CDR2 FQNEAQ, per germline (reference sequence). The CDR3 DNA reads TGTGCCAGCAGCGCCTATTTACTAGCGGGGGAGGAGGATGAGCAGTTCTTC. This sequence encodes CASSAYLLAGEEDEQFF.

The rearrangement uses TRBV28 and TRBJ2-1; D may correspond to TRBD1 or TRBD2 (5 bases each). This CDR3 contains 14 residues. Germline CDR1 MDHEN, CDR2 SYDVKM. Trimming removed 4 bases from V and 8 bases from J, with 15 bases in between. The CDR3 region has the DNA TGTGCCAGCAGTTCCCCGGTTTCGGGGCATGAGCAGTTCTTC. Translating gives CASSSPVSGHEQFF.

Many counts were recorded for this clonotype. The chain couples TRBV27 to TRBJ2-1; 11 positions agree with TRBD2. The trim removed 4 bases at V and 4 bases at J, leaving 3 bases unmatched. Germline CDR1 and CDR2: MNHEY and SMNVEV (reference sequence). The CDR3 length is 15 residues. CDR3 DNA sequence: TGTGCCAGCAGTTCTGGACTAGCGGGTTACAATGAGCAGTTCTTC. As protein: CASSSGLAGYNEQFF.

A few counts support this clonotype. The rearrangement uses TRBV18 and TRBJ1-5; no clear D. This CDR3 has 13 residues. Germline CDR1 KGHSH, CDR2 LQKENI. V shed 2 bases and J shed 10 bases, with 12 bases lying between them. CDR3 nucleotides: TGTGCCAGCTCACCAAGGGCCGACCGCCCCCAGCATTTT. Protein sequence: CASSPRADRPQHF.

V gene TRBV5-1 combines with J gene TRBJ2-3, with no clear D. This CDR3 region has 12 residues. From germline, CDR1 is SGHRS and CDR2 YFSETQ. Trimming took 0 bases from V and 8 from J, leaving 7 bases between them. The CDR3 DNA reads as TGCGCCAGCAGCTTGGAACGGAGTACGCAGTATTTT. Amino acid sequence: CASSLERSTQYF.

This clonotype appeared a few times. The rearrangement uses TRBV7-6 and TRBJ2-5, with 11 positions matching TRBD1. The CDR3 loop spans 16 amino acids. Germline CDR1 SGHVS, CDR2 FNYEAQ. V was clipped by 1 base and J by 5 bases; unmatched bases: 6. The CDR3 reads CASSLGDRGSQETQYF. The CDR3 DNA reads as TGTGCCAGCAGCTTAGGGGACAGGGGGTCGCAGGAGACCCAGTACTTC.

This chain connects TRBV4-1 to TRBJ2-3; the D gene is possibly TRBD2 (6 bases). Per germline, CDR1 MGHRA and CDR2 YSYEKL. V lost 2 bases, J lost 5 bases, and 26 bases lay in between. The CDR3 sequence is 19 residues long. DNA for the CDR3: TGCGCCAGCAGCCAACCACCCGGAGTGGGGGGTGGAAAACGAGATACGCAGTATTTT. This encodes CASSQPPGVGGGKRDTQYF.

The rearrangement joins TRBV7-2 to TRBJ2-6; a weak D match, TRBD2 (6 bases). In germline, CDR1 is SGHTA, CDR2 FQGNSA. V was clipped by 3 bases and J by 0 bases, with 15 bases between them. This CDR3 spans 18 amino acids. In DNA form, the CDR3 reads TGTGCCAGCAGCTTCACCGGGACTGGTCGCTCTGGGGCCAACGTCCTGACTTTC. It translates to CASSFTGTGRSGANVLTF.

This clonotype has ten or more counts. The CDR3 loop is CASSERFGPGKAFF. CDR3 DNA sequence: TGTGCCAGCAGCGAACGCTTTGGGCCAGGGAAAGCTTTCTTT. The V and J genes are TRBV7-2 and TRBJ1-1; tentative D call: TRBD1 (5 bases). V was shortened by 5 bases and J by 9 bases, with 19 bases between the two germline ends. The CDR3 totals 14 residues. Germline CDR1 and CDR2: SGHTA and FQGNSA.

The J gene is TRBJ1-1, the V gene TRBV4-2; tentative D call: TRBD1 (5 bases). V was cut by 1 base and J by 4 bases, with 10 bases left in between. Germline lookup yields CDR1 LGHNA and CDR2 YNFKEQ. The CDR3 has 14 residues. CDR3: CASSQVGEGTEAFF. CDR3 coding DNA: TGTGCCAGCAGCCAAGTGGGGGAAGGCACTGAAGCTTTCTTT.

J is TRBJ1-4 and V is TRBV7-8; TRBD1 agrees at 7 bases. Germline loops: CDR1 SGHVS, CDR2 FQNEAQ. J gave up 4 bases and V 3 bases, and 5 bases lay outside the gene matches. The CDR3 has 15 amino acids. The CDR3 sequence is CASSFTGTVNEKLFF. The CDR3 DNA sequence: TGTGCCAGCAGCTTTACCGGGACAGTTAATGAAAAACTGTTTTTT.

This clonotype has at least ten counts. V is TRBV7-2 and J is TRBJ2-7, with no clear D. Germline V gene lookup returns CDR1 SGHTA and CDR2 FQGNSA. The V end was cut by 4 bases, the J end by 2 bases, with 3 bases between. There are 11 residues in the CDR3. The CDR3 DNA is TGTGCCAGCAGCTCCACCTACGAGCAGTACTTC. Protein product: CASSSTYEQYF.

CDR3 region: CASSPGGWSNQPQHF. The CDR3 coding sequence is TGTGCCAGCAGTCCAGGGGGTTGGAGCAATCAGCCCCAGCATTTT. The chain carries TRBV12-3 or TRBV12-4 and TRBJ1-5; TRBD1 aligns across 7 bases. V dropped 5 bases and J dropped 1; count of bases not matched to a gene: 5. CDR3 length equals 15 residues.

This clonotype was seen only a few times. V usage is TRBV28 and J usage is TRBJ2-7; D call uncertain. Trimming pared 3 bases from V and 7 bases from J, leaving 7 bases between. The germline V gene has CDR1 MDHEN and CDR2 SYDVKM. The CDR3 has 11 residues. The CDR3, as DNA: TGTGCCAGCAGTTTCGTTCGGGAGCAGTACTTC. As protein: CASSFVREQYF.

The chain recombines TRBV7-8 with TRBJ2-3; the match to TRBD2 covers 15 bases. The germline CDR1 and CDR2 sequences are SGHVS and FQNEAQ. After removal of 0 bases from V and 1 base from J, the junction contained 20 bases not matched to a gene. The CDR3 is 24 residues long. The CDR3 here is CASSLARRGLGLAGGKARTDTQYF. The CDR3 bases are TGTGCCAGCAGCTTAGCCCGGAGGGGGTTAGGACTAGCGGGGGGGAAGGCGCGCACAGATACGCAGTATTTT. The whole variable domain, filled in from reference TRBV7-8 and TRBJ2-3, reads GAGVSQSPRYKVAKRGQDVALRCDPISGHVSLFWYQQALGQGPEFLTYFQNEAQLDKSGLPSDRFFAERPEGSVSTLKIQRTQQEDSAVYLCASSLARRGLGLAGGKARTDTQYFGPGTRLTVL.

V and J are TRBV12-3 or TRBV12-4 and TRBJ1-4; a weak D match, TRBD1 (5 bases). This CDR3 is built from 17 residues. V was shortened by 3 bases and J by 2 bases, with 16 bases between the two germline ends. DNA for the CDR3: TGTGCCAGCAGTTTTTCCCTCAGGGTGACGACTAATGAAAAACTGTTTTTT. This encodes CASSFSLRVTTNEKLFF.